Below, 32 T cell receptor beta chains from the same sample are listed, as sequenced in a study of response to subunit inactivated influenza vaccine. TCRdb re-called the RT-PCR reads through MiXCR, storing one row per CDR3 protein. Among fewer than 700,000 distinct CDR3 sequences listed, roughly 13% were seen once. The material sequenced was PBMCs from blood, taken about 40 days after vaccination. Receptors were obtained from a man between 50 and 59 years old who received an inactivated influenza vaccine.

This clonotype was observed at least ten times. This chain links TRBV12-3 or TRBV12-4 with TRBJ2-3; 7 bases line up with TRBD1. V lost 3 bases and J lost 1; bases outside the gene matches: 7. The length of the CDR3 is 16 residues. Here the CDR3 DNA reads TGTGCCAGCAGTTTTGGTTCAGGGGGACGCACAGATACGCAGTATTTT. It codes for CASSFGSGGRTDTQYF.

The sample holds a few counts of this clonotype. The chain links TRBV6-5 to TRBJ2-5; a weak D match, TRBD2 (6 bases). The V end was cut by 10 bases, the J end by 5 bases, with 14 bases between. This CDR3 has 12 residues. The V gene's germline CDR1 is MNHEY and CDR2 SVGAGI. In DNA form, the CDR3 reads TGTGCCACGCGGCACCGGGGGGAGACCCAGTACTTC. This encodes CATRHRGETQYF.

This clonotype was detected only a few times. V gene TRBV28 combines with J gene TRBJ1-5; TRBD1 matches at 8 bases. Germline V gene lookup returns CDR1 MDHEN and CDR2 SYDVKM. After removal of 1 base from V and 2 bases from J, the junction contained 4 bases not matched to a gene. The CDR3 is 16 residues long. This CDR3 reads CASSLFPGQGNQPQHF. The CDR3 DNA sequence: TGTGCCAGCAGTTTATTTCCGGGACAGGGCAATCAGCCCCAGCATTTT.

The chain couples TRBV20-1 to TRBJ2-5, with TRBD2 matching 15 bases. V shed 3 bases, J shed 2 bases, and the junction held 4 bases outside the gene matches. The CDR3 has 16 amino acids. Germline loops: CDR1 DFQATT, CDR2 SNEGSKA (reference sequence). The CDR3 loop reads CSARGTSGRIQETQYF. The CDR3 DNA sequence: TGCAGTGCTAGGGGGACTAGCGGGAGGATTCAAGAGACCCAGTACTTC.

The chain recombines TRBV20-1 with TRBJ2-3, with a weak D call TRBD1 (6 bases). Germline lookup yields CDR1 DFQATT and CDR2 SNEGSKA (reference sequence). The V end lost 6 bases, the J end lost 6 bases, and 19 bases lay between the germline ends. This CDR3 is 14 amino acids long. The CDR3, as DNA: TGCAGTGCCCAGGACAGAAGGATCGGGGATACGCAGTATTTT. It specifies CSAQDRRIGDTQYF.

This clonotype was found a few times. Germline is not matched at one junction end, which may reflect a read error. J is TRBJ2-1 and V is TRBV20-1; D uncertain. The germline V gene has CDR1 DFQATT and CDR2 SNEGSKA (reference sequence). The CDR3 has 14 residues. The DNA of the CDR3 is TGCAGTGCTAGGCAAGCCTCTTACTACACTGAGCAGTTCTTC. This gives the protein CSARQASYYTEQFF.

This clonotype was seen a handful of times. The chain couples TRBV11-1 to TRBJ1-2; a possible D gene is TRBD1 (5 bases). V lost 5 bases and J 1 base, leaving 17 bases between the germline ends. Germline V gives CDR1 SGHAT, CDR2 FQDESV (reference sequence). The CDR3 runs 16 residues. Here the CDR3 reads CASSPGTGLVNYGYTF. The CDR3, as DNA: TGTGCCAGCAGCCCCGGAACAGGCCTTGTTAACTATGGCTACACCTTC.

In its sample, this clonotype was seen a few times. The chain couples TRBV5-1 to TRBJ2-3; no clear D. The CDR3 covers 14 residues. Germline CDR1 reads SGHRS; CDR2 reads YFSETQ. V was cut by 0 bases and J by 5 bases, with 10 bases left in between. For the CDR3, the DNA is TGCGCCAGCAGCTTGGATTCTGTGCAAGATACGCAGTATTTT. Translation: CASSLDSVQDTQYF.

There are a few counts of this clonotype. This chain connects TRBV20-1 to TRBJ2-3, with D possibly being TRBD2 (6 bases). Germline lookup yields CDR1 DFQATT and CDR2 SNEGSKA (reference sequence). The CDR3 has 15 residues. V was shortened by 4 bases and J by 1 base, with 15 bases between the two germline ends. This CDR3 is CSAIMLAPRTDTQYF. The CDR3, as DNA: TGCAGTGCTATAATGCTAGCGCCTCGCACAGATACGCAGTATTTT.

V and J are TRBV6-1 and TRBJ2-3; D call uncertain. The ends were cut back, 6 bases at V and 2 bases at J, with 15 bases in the middle. This CDR3 is 15 amino acids long. Germline CDR1 MNHNS, CDR2 SASEGT. CDR3 region: CASSQISETTDTQYF. The CDR3 DNA sequence: TGTGCCAGCAGCCAGATCAGCGAAACCACAGATACGCAGTATTTT.

At least ten counts were recorded for this clonotype. CDR3 loop: CASSLEGLADNEQFF. CDR3 nucleotide sequence: TGTGCCAGCAGTTTAGAGGGACTAGCGGACAATGAGCAGTTCTTC. The chain uses TRBV12-3 or TRBV12-4 and TRBJ2-1; 11 bases line up with TRBD2. The CDR3 sequence is 15 residues long. After removal of 1 base from V and 5 bases from J, the junction contained 1 base not matched to a gene.

This clonotype was counted ten times or more. The gene calls are TRBV5-1 and TRBJ2-3; 7 bases agree with TRBD1. Germline V gene sequence: CDR1 SGHRS, CDR2 YFSETQ. The V and J ends lost 4 bases and 2 bases, in that order; junction bases with no gene match: 4. The CDR3 has 14 residues. DNA of the CDR3: TGCGCCAGCAGCCGGGACAGTTCCACAGATACGCAGTATTTT. It specifies CASSRDSSTDTQYF.

This clonotype was seen at least ten times. V usage is TRBV12-3 or TRBV12-4 and J usage is TRBJ2-1, with 13 bases matching TRBD2. This CDR3 has 16 amino acids. After removal of 5 bases from V and 6 bases from J, the junction contained 7 bases not matched to a gene. CDR3 residues: CASSPPRLAGGNEQFF. The CDR3, as DNA: TGTGCCAGCAGTCCGCCTCGACTAGCGGGGGGCAATGAGCAGTTCTTC.

This clonotype has a handful of counts. The chain uses TRBV20-1 and TRBJ2-1, with 11 bases that match TRBD2. The CDR3 consists of 16 residues. J gave up 5 bases and V 3 bases, and 9 bases lay outside the gene matches. Germline-derived CDR1 and CDR2 are DFQATT and SNEGSKA (reference sequence). The CDR3 loop reads CSASYSSGGLNNEQFF. In DNA form, the CDR3 reads TGCAGTGCTAGTTACTCTAGCGGGGGGTTGAACAATGAGCAGTTCTTC.

This clonotype occurred a few times. The chain recombines TRBV10-3 with TRBJ2-2; D is ambiguous. The CDR3 spans 16 residues. V lost 0 bases, J lost 8 bases, and 16 bases lay in between. CDR1 and CDR2 (germline): ENHRY, SYGVKD. The CDR3 spells CAISESISPESGELFF. The CDR3 DNA follows: TGTGCCATCAGTGAGTCCATTTCACCAGAATCTGGGGAGCTGTTTTTT.

This clonotype has just a few counts. The chain is built from TRBV7-2 and TRBJ1-1, with a tentative D call TRBD1 (6 bases). The V gene lost 2 bases and the J gene lost 0 bases, with 10 bases spanning the gap. This CDR3 has 15 amino acids. From germline, CDR1 is SGHTA and CDR2 FQGNSA. CDR3 sequence: CASSLRGELNTEAFF. The DNA of the CDR3 is TGTGCCAGCAGCTTAAGGGGGGAGCTGAACACTGAAGCTTTCTTT.

The chain recombines TRBV5-1 with TRBJ1-1, with D possibly TRBD1 on 5 matching bases. The germline V gene has CDR1 SGHRS and CDR2 YFSETQ. V lost 4 bases and J lost 2, with 9 bases in between. The CDR3 runs to 13 residues. As DNA, the CDR3 is TGCGCCAGCAGCGGAGGACAAAACACTGAAGCTTTCTTT. Translating gives CASSGGQNTEAFF. Together with reference TRBV5-1 and TRBJ1-1, the CDR3 gives the full variable domain: KAGVTQTPRYLIKTRGQQVTLSCSPISGHRSVSWYQQTPGQGLQFLFEYFSETQRNKGNFPGRFSGRQFSNSRSEMNVSTLELGDSALYLCASSGGQNTEAFFGQGTRLTVV.

The sample holds a few counts of this clonotype. The chain employs TRBV12-3 or TRBV12-4 and TRBJ1-6; 10 bases are shared with TRBD1. This CDR3 spans 14 amino acids. V gave up 3 bases and J gave up 10 bases; unmatched junction bases: 3. CDR3 loop: CASSFRDRGSPLHF. The CDR3 coding sequence is TGTGCCAGCAGTTTTCGGGACAGGGGCTCACCCCTCCACTTT.

This clonotype was recorded at least ten times. The chain recombines TRBV7-2 with TRBJ1-1, with D uncertain. The V end was cut by 1 base, the J end by 1 base, with 4 bases between. The CDR3 length is 13 residues. CDR1 and CDR2 (germline): SGHTA, FQGNSA. CDR3 in DNA: TGTGCCAGCAGCTTAGTCACGAACACTGAAGCTTTCTTT. Protein sequence: CASSLVTNTEAFF.

The rearrangement links TRBV29-1 to TRBJ1-1; TRBD1 might be the D (6 bases). V was trimmed by 4 bases and J by 5 bases, leaving 14 bases between them. The germline V gene encodes CDR1 SQVTM and CDR2 ANQGSEA. This CDR3 is built from 13 residues. CDR3 in amino acids: CSVAQGIATEAFF. For the CDR3, the DNA is TGCAGCGTTGCACAGGGAATAGCGACTGAAGCTTTCTTT. Full variable domain (rest looked up from reference TRBV29-1 and TRBJ1-1): SAVISQKPSRDICQRGTSLTIQCQVDSQVTMMFWYRQQPGQSLTLIATANQGSEATYESGFVIDKFPISRPNLTFSTLTVSNMSPEDSSIYLCSVAQGIATEAFFGQGTRLTVV.

This clonotype came up a few times. This sequence joins TRBV20-1 and TRBJ2-3; no clear D. There are 13 residues in the CDR3. V shed 7 bases and J shed 1 base, with 12 bases lying between them. Looked up from germline, CDR1 is DFQATT and CDR2 is SNEGSKA (reference sequence). The DNA of the CDR3 is TGCAGTGAAGGGCCGGTTGGCACAGATACGCAGTATTTT. Protein sequence: CSEGPVGTDTQYF.

This clonotype was seen only a few times. The chain carries TRBV7-2 and TRBJ2-4, with D maybe TRBD2 (5 bases). CDR1 SGHTA and CDR2 FQGNSA come from the germline V gene. CDR3 length: 13 amino acids. Trimming stripped 5 bases from V and 6 bases from J, with 11 bases between. Here the CDR3 DNA reads TGTGCCAGCAGCCTCGGGGTGGCAAACATTCAGTACTTC. This codes for CASSLGVANIQYF.

This clonotype was recorded at least ten times. The chain couples TRBV10-3 to TRBJ2-7, with D perhaps assigned TRBD1 or TRBD2 (5 bases each). The V and J ends lost 7 bases and 5 bases respectively, with 15 bases between them. CDR1 and CDR2 from the germline V gene are ENHRY and SYGVKD. The CDR3 has 13 residues. The chain's CDR3 is CAITQGEVNEQYF. CDR3 DNA sequence: TGTGCCATCACCCAGGGAGAAGTCAACGAGCAGTACTTC.

The rearrangement links TRBV28 to TRBJ1-1, with D hard to call. The CDR3 contains 13 residues. Trimming stripped 9 bases from V and 1 base from J, with 12 bases between. Germline lookup yields CDR1 MDHEN and CDR2 SYDVKM. The CDR3 here is CASSSRWNTEAFF. In nucleotides, the CDR3 is TGTGCCAGTTCTTCACGATGGAACACTGAAGCTTTCTTT. Complete variable domain (other parts from reference TRBV28 and TRBJ1-1): DVKVTQSSRYLVKRTGEKVFLECVQDMDHENMFWYRQDPGLGLRLIYFSYDVKMKEKGDIPEGYSVSREKKERFSLILESASTNQTSMYLCASSSRWNTEAFFGQGTRLTVV.

The chain uses TRBV7-9 and TRBJ2-7; D unclear. This CDR3 is 13 amino acids long. Germline CDR1 is SEHNR and CDR2 is FQNEAQ (reference sequence). Trimming cost V 7 bases and J 3 bases, with 13 bases left between them. In DNA form, the CDR3 reads TGTGCCAGCACTTTAGGCCCTGGCTACGAGCAGTACTTC. This sequence encodes CASTLGPGYEQYF.

This clonotype was recorded at least ten times. The chain recombines TRBV7-2 with TRBJ2-1; no firm D call. Germline CDR1 reads SGHTA; CDR2 reads FQGNSA. CDR3 size: 12 residues. With 5 bases removed from V and 4 bases from J, the gap between germline ends came to 6 bases. CDR3 DNA: TGTGCCAGCAGCAAAGGGTACAATGAGCAGTTCTTC. Translation gives CASSKGYNEQFF.

Notes on this clonotype: One end of the junction fails to match germline, which may point to a read error. The rearrangement joins TRBV5-6 to TRBJ2-2, with 14 bases lining up with TRBD2. From germline, CDR1 is SGHDT and CDR2 YYEEEE. The CDR3 is 15 amino acids. The CDR3 spells CASRLGLAGVRELFF. CDR3 DNA: TGTGCCAGCAGATTGGGACTAGCGGGGGTCCGGGAGCTGTTTTTT.

This clonotype was detected a few times. The chain employs TRBV7-3 and TRBJ1-2, with D unclear. Germline values: CDR1 SGHTA, CDR2 FQGTGA. Trimming took 5 bases from V and 5 from J, leaving 18 bases between them. The CDR3 loop spans 15 amino acids. The CDR3 DNA sequence: TGTGCCAGCAGCGCCAACGGCAGAGACGTATATGGCTACACCTTC. Amino acid sequence: CASSANGRDVYGYTF.

A few counts support this clonotype. The rearrangement joins TRBV4-1 to TRBJ2-7, with D tentatively TRBD1 or TRBD2 (5 bases each). V was cut by 2 bases and J by 1 base, with 9 bases left in between. Per the germline V gene, CDR1 is MGHRA and CDR2 is YSYEKL. There are 14 residues in the CDR3. CDR3 sequence: CASSQPGRSYEQYF. In nucleotides, the CDR3 is TGCGCCAGCAGCCAACCGGGACGGTCCTACGAGCAGTACTTC.

The V and J genes are TRBV28 and TRBJ2-1, with 13 bases fitting TRBD2. Looked up from germline, CDR1 is MDHEN and CDR2 is SYDVKM. V shed 4 bases, J shed 0 bases, and the junction held 3 bases outside the gene matches. CDR3 length: 17 amino acids. The CDR3 region has the DNA TGTGCCAGCAGTTCTCGGACTAGCGGGGGCTCCTACAATGAGCAGTTCTTC. As protein: CASSSRTSGGSYNEQFF.

The chain carries TRBV6-5 and TRBJ2-2; perhaps TRBD1 as D (5 bases). Germline lookup yields CDR1 MNHEY and CDR2 SVGAGI. Trimming removed 10 bases from V and 7 bases from J, with 13 bases in between. The CDR3 runs to 12 residues. CDR3 protein: CATKFQGGELFF. The CDR3 bases are TGTGCCACTAAATTTCAGGGCGGGGAGCTGTTTTTT.

This clonotype was detected ten times or more. This sequence joins TRBV21-1 and TRBJ2-1. TRBV21-1 is a recognized pseudogene. The CDR3 sequence is 14 residues long. This CDR3 is CASSKEMYYNEQFF. As DNA, the CDR3 is TGTGCCAGCAGCAAAGAGATGTACTACAATGAGCAGTTCTTC.